This is a list of T cell receptor beta chains from one sample in a study of T cells after yellow fever vaccination. TCRdb itself ran the 5' RACE reads through MiXCR, one entry per CDR3 protein. The table lists under 600,000 distinct CDR3 sequences, around an eighth of them singletons. The starting material was PBMCs, obtained on the day of the yellow fever booster vaccination. These receptors were taken from a man aged 25-40 years who received the YFV17D yellow fever vaccine. The CDR3 runs from the conserved cysteine through the conserved F or W.

v_call	j_call	cdr3_aa
TRBV7-9	TRBJ2-3	CASSTRQTDTQYF
TRBV6-5	TRBJ2-7	CASSYSGHPIYEQYF
TRBV11-2	TRBJ2-2	CASSSRPNTGELFF
TRBV5-6	TRBJ2-3	CASRRLAGVDTQYF
TRBV6-2/TRBV6-3	TRBJ2-2	CASRANSYTGELFF
TRBV24-1	TRBJ2-1	CATSGPGQHSSYNEQFF
TRBV6-5	TRBJ1-4	CASSYQGREEKLFF
TRBV5-1	TRBJ2-2	CASKVIGQNTGELFF
TRBV7-2	TRBJ1-4	CASSHEWGEKLFF
TRBV9	TRBJ2-7	CASSKTSGTNYEQYF
TRBV2	TRBJ2-5	CASKNSRDSGQETQYF
TRBV6-5	TRBJ1-6	CASSYGPGSPLHF
TRBV19	TRBJ2-1	CASSTGGSNNEQFF
TRBV19	TRBJ2-7	CASSPPGLANHEQYF
TRBV18	TRBJ1-2	CASSPDGGQVYGYTF
TRBV5-1	TRBJ2-3	CASRTRETQYF
TRBV5-4	TRBJ2-7	CASSYEREEGEQYF
TRBV7-9	TRBJ1-1	CASRPARMNTEAFF
TRBV7-2	TRBJ2-1	CASSPTVSPVRQFF
TRBV12-3/TRBV12-4	TRBJ1-4	CASARGFGGEKLFF
TRBV20-1	TRBJ2-1	CSARPGTSGEQFF
TRBV29-1	TRBJ2-1	CSLGLAQYNEQFF
TRBV4-1	TRBJ2-1	CASSQGGQVLSYNEQFF
TRBV12-3/TRBV12-4	TRBJ1-2	CASSVQGMVGYTF
TRBV5-1	TRBJ2-2	CAAAKGLPGELFF
TRBV28	TRBJ2-1	CASRTSRWSYNEQFF
TRBV12-3/TRBV12-4	TRBJ1-4	CASSLTGPGTHEKLFF
TRBV28	TRBJ2-3	CASSPPGGAFTDTQYF
TRBV14	TRBJ2-5	CASSQWETQYF
TRBV27	TRBJ2-1	CASSSWEGAANEQFF
TRBV7-2	TRBJ1-1	CASSLIRGVNTEAFF
TRBV12-3/TRBV12-4	TRBJ2-1	CASSSTSGRRDEQFF
TRBV19	TRBJ2-7	CASSIRQGGYEQYF
TRBV7-9	TRBJ1-4	CASSAGGGGELFF
TRBV7-8	TRBJ2-1	CASSPRDRGHNEQFF
TRBV5-6	TRBJ1-2	CASSGDRGLGDYTF
TRBV6-1	TRBJ2-3	CASMGLAYPDTQYF
TRBV7-2	TRBJ2-7	CASSSRAGGLYEQYF
TRBV7-2	TRBJ2-7	CASSLPPGREQYF
TRBV20-1	TRBJ2-3	CSARSRGTSTRVTQYF
TRBV6-2/TRBV6-3	TRBJ2-3	CASSRAGTSSVQYF
TRBV28	TRBJ2-2	CASIGWGTGELFF
TRBV10-2	TRBJ1-1	CASWTGNTEAFF
TRBV6-2/TRBV6-3	TRBJ2-4	CASTQAGAKNIQYF
TRBV19	TRBJ1-2	CASQGDRGPGYTF
TRBV7-2	TRBJ2-3	CASSRTGTGGNTQYF
TRBV5-1	TRBJ2-5	CASSPQGLEETQYF
TRBV28	TRBJ2-7	CASSGGGLTYEQYF
TRBV4-3	TRBJ2-2	CASSRDESTGELFF